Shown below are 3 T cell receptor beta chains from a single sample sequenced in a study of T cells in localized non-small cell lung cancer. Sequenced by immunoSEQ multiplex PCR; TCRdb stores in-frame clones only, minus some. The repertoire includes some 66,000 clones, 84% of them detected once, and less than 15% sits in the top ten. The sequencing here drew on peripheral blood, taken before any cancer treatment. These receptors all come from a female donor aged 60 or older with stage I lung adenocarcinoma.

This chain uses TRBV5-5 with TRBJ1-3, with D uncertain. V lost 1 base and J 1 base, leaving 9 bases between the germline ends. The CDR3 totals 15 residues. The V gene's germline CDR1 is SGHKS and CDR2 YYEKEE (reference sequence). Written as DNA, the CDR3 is TGTGCCAGCAGCTTGTCGTCCACATCTGGAAACACCATATATTTT. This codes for CASSLSSTSGNTIYF.

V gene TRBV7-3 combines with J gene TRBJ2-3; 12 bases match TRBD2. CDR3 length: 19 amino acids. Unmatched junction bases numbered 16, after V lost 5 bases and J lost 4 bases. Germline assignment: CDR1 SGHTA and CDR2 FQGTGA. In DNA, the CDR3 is TGTGCCAGCAGCACCTCCTCCTCGACTAGCGGGGGCTCCTCAGATACGCAGTATTTT. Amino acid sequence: CASSTSSSTSGGSSDTQYF.

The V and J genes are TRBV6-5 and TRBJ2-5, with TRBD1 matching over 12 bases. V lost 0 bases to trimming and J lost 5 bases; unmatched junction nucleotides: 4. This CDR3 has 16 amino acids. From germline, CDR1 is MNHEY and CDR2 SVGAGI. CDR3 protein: CASSYSGTGGAETQYF. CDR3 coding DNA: TGTGCCAGCAGTTACTCAGGGACAGGGGGCGCCGAGACCCAGTACTTC.